Below are 6 T cell receptor beta chains sequenced from a single sample in a study of blood T cell repertoires in COVID-19 (dated by TCRdb to 2018 to 2021). Library method: the immunoSEQ multiplex PCR assay. TCRdb mirrors the immuneACCESS table, restricted to in-frame sequences. Some clones are absent from its copies; in checked studies, under half trace to an unresolved V gene, and the reason for the others is unknown. The sample table shows nearly 400,000 clones, and roughly nine tenths are seen once. The ten largest clones capture 1.7% of the sample. The specimen was PBMCs or T cells enriched from blood (not recorded which). These receptors were taken from a woman in her 30s who had recovered from COVID-19.

The chain couples TRBV30 to TRBJ1-1; a weak D match, TRBD1 (5 bases). Trimming removed 5 bases at V and 1 base at J, with 11 bases between. Germline V CDR1 and CDR2: GTSNPN, SVGIG (reference sequence). The CDR3 runs 13 residues. In nucleotides, the CDR3 is TGTGCCTGGGGAGGACACCGGAACACTGAAGCTTTCTTT. Protein product: CAWGGHRNTEAFF.

The CDR3 nucleotides are TGTGCCACCGGGGATCAGCCCCAGCATTTT. Its protein is CATGDQPQHF. This sequence joins TRBV12-3 or TRBV12-4 and TRBJ1-5; D ambiguous. With 10 bases removed from V and 5 bases from J, the gap between germline ends came to 6 bases. The CDR3 is made up of 10 amino acids.

The CDR3 coding sequence is TGTGCCACCAGCAGCTCTTATTTCGGGAGGGACTACGAGCAGTACTTC. This codes for CATSSSYFGRDYEQYF. The chain joins TRBV15 to TRBJ2-7; 8 bases map to TRBD2. This CDR3 contains 16 residues. The germline gives CDR1 LNHNV, CDR2 YYDKDF (reference sequence). Unmatched junction bases numbered 10, after V lost 3 bases and J lost 3 bases.

This clone was seen only once. The chain joins TRBV4-1 to TRBJ2-5, with a weak D call TRBD2 (6 bases). V was trimmed by 4 bases and J by 5 bases, leaving 14 bases between them. This CDR3 has 14 amino acids. Germline assignment: CDR1 MGHRA and CDR2 YSYEKL. CDR3: CASSLGLRTETQYF. DNA for the CDR3: TGCGCCAGCAGCCTAGGACTACGCACGGAGACCCAGTACTTC.

Remarks on this clone: This same CDR3 is encoded by further DNA sequences in the sample. The chain uses TRBV29-1 and TRBJ1-2; a weak D match, TRBD1 (5 bases). Trimming removed 3 bases at V and 6 bases at J, with 5 bases between. The CDR3 is 10 residues long. Germline CDR1 SQVTM, CDR2 ANQGSEA. The CDR3 DNA reads as TGCAGCGTTGACAGGGATGGCTACACCTTC. This codes for CSVDRDGYTF.

The chain has TRBV2 and TRBJ2-1; D is uncertain. Germline V CDR1 and CDR2: SNHLY, FYNNEI. Trimming removed 7 bases from V and 9 bases from J, with 13 bases in between. The CDR3 loop spans 12 amino acids. The CDR3 DNA reads TGTGCCAGCAATTTTAAAGTCGGTGAGCAGTTCTTC. Amino acid sequence: CASNFKVGEQFF.